Shown below are 8 T cell receptor beta chains from a single sample sequenced in a study of shared clonotypes between healthy human individuals. Profiling relied on immunoSEQ multiplex PCR, and the TCRdb table lists in-frame clones only, not all of them. The data show approximately 1,000,000 clones, approximately 77% seen once. The sample was memory CD4+ T cells from PBMCs. Subset of the sample: CD45RA-negative fraction. These receptor sequences come from a man aged 18 to 29 in good health. Some clones in this sample may be carry-over from other donors' samples.

The chain employs TRBV7-2 and TRBJ2-7, with 7 bases aligning to TRBD2. This CDR3 contains 13 residues. The V gene end was trimmed by 4 bases and the J gene end by 3 bases; junction bases not matched to a gene: 3. Germline V lookup: CDR1 SGHTA, CDR2 FQGNSA. Here the CDR3 DNA reads TGTGCCAGCAGCTCGCGGACTAGCTACGAGCAGTACTTC. Amino acid sequence: CASSSRTSYEQYF.

This clone was seen more than once but under ten times. The chain carries TRBV29-1 and TRBJ1-5, with a possible D match to TRBD1 (5 bases). CDR3 size: 12 residues. CDR1 and CDR2 from the germline V gene are SQVTM and ANQGSEA. Trimming took off 5 bases at V and 4 bases at J, with 9 bases between the two ends. CDR3 loop: CSVRDGNQPQHF. CDR3 DNA: TGCAGCGTTCGGGACGGTAATCAGCCCCAGCATTTT.

The chain joins TRBV29-1 to TRBJ1-2; no definite D call. CDR3 size: 14 residues. Germline loops: CDR1 SQVTM, CDR2 ANQGSEA. V was trimmed by 6 bases and J by 8 bases, leaving 22 bases between them. DNA of the CDR3: TGCAGCGTACGAGAGTGGGCCCGAGTAGGGGGCTACACCTTC. Amino acids: CSVREWARVGGYTF.

This clone has just one count. This chain uses TRBV11-2 with TRBJ1-3; D remains ambiguous. The CDR3 length is 17 residues. Germline V gene sequence: CDR1 SGHAT, CDR2 FQNNGV. Trimming removed 2 bases at V and 0 bases at J, with 14 bases between. The CDR3 coding sequence is TGTGCCAGCAGCTTACGTCTAAGAGCCATCTCTGGAAACACCATATATTTT. It codes for CASSLRLRAISGNTIYF.

The chain uses TRBV14 and TRBJ2-7, with 9 bases lining up with TRBD1. J gave up 2 bases and V 5 bases, and 7 bases lay outside the gene matches. The CDR3 loop spans 15 amino acids. The V gene's germline CDR1 is SGHDN and CDR2 FVKESK. Here the CDR3 reads CASSARDRVTYEQYF. In DNA, the CDR3 is TGTGCCAGCAGCGCCCGGGACAGGGTGACCTACGAGCAGTACTTC.

The chain carries TRBV6-1 and TRBJ1-1; D might be TRBD1 (6 bases). The CDR3 extends over 15 amino acids. The germline V and J ends were trimmed by 3 bases and 4 bases, with 15 bases remaining between them. The germline CDR1 and CDR2 sequences are MNHNS and SASEGT. The CDR3 coding sequence is TGTGCCAGCAGTGATATGGGGCAGGGGAGCACTGAAGCTTTCTTT. Protein sequence: CASSDMGQGSTEAFF.

The chain is built from TRBV29-1 and TRBJ1-1; the D is unclear. Germline CDR1 and CDR2: SQVTM and ANQGSEA. This CDR3 has 11 residues. Trimming left V 7 bases short and J 2 bases short, with 8 bases between. The CDR3 bases are TGCAGCGCCCAGGCTAACACTGAAGCTTTCTTT. It codes for CSAQANTEAFF.

The V call is TRBV7-2, the J call TRBJ2-5; TRBD1 aligns across 7 bases. The germline V gene encodes CDR1 SGHTA and CDR2 FQGNSA. The CDR3 totals 14 residues. Trimming removed 5 bases from V and 3 bases from J; junction bases left unmatched: 6. The CDR3 loop reads CASSRDRAEETQYF. The DNA for the CDR3 is TGTGCCAGCAGCCGTGACAGGGCGGAAGAGACCCAGTACTTC.